A selection of T cell receptor beta chains follows, all from one sample in a study of cytomegalovirus exposure and HLA in healthy donors. Some clones are missing from TCRdb's copy, which holds only in-frame ones; the method was immunoSEQ multiplex PCR. Among 150,000 to 200,000 clones listed, more than 70% were seen once. Sequencing was done on a sample of PBMCs. Receptors were obtained from a man in his late teens or twenties in good health and CMV-seropositive. CDR3s include the opening cysteine and the closing phenylalanine or tryptophan. The order of the fields is V gene, J gene, D gene, clone size, CDR3 protein, CDR3 DNA. A D gene is named only where the DNA matches it firmly. A row's size may be missing; if present it is once, few, many or a size class.

>TRBV7-8|TRBJ2-5|TRBD2|.
CASSFWGVTSSQETQYF
TGTGCCAGCAGCTTTTGGGGCGTGACTAGCAGCCAAGAGACCCAGTACTTC
>TRBV19|TRBJ2-3|TRBD1|few
CASSKMDRDADTQYF
TGTGCCAGTAGTAAAATGGACAGGGACGCAGATACGCAGTATTTT
>TRBV30|TRBJ2-7|.|.
CAWSSGYEQYF
TGTGCCTGGAGTTCTGGTTACGAGCAGTACTTC
>TRBV10-2|TRBJ2-7|.|.
CASSASYEQYF
TGCGCCAGCAGTGCATCCTACGAGCAGTACTTC
>TRBV5-1|TRBJ2-2|TRBD2|few
CASSLGLADNTGELFF
TGCGCCAGCAGCTTGGGGCTAGCGGACAACACCGGGGAGCTGTTTTTT
>TRBV6-5|TRBJ2-7|.|.
CASSYSESYEQYF
TGTGCCAGCAGTTACTCGGAGTCTTACGAGCAGTACTTC
>TRBV2|TRBJ1-5|.|.
CASSSREGGQPQHF
TGTGCCAGCAGTAGTCGGGAGGGCGGTCAGCCCCAGCATTTT
>TRBV5-6|TRBJ2-5|TRBD2|once
CASSLGGLAMYQETQYF
TGTGCCAGCAGCTTGGGGGGACTAGCGATGTACCAAGAGACCCAGTACTTC
>TRBV27|TRBJ1-5|TRBD1|.
CASSPTGNNQPQHF
TGTGCCAGCAGTCCGACAGGGAACAATCAGCCCCAGCATTTT
>TRBV5-6|TRBJ1-5|.|.
CASSLGRGGQPQHF
TGTGCCAGCAGCTTGGGGAGGGGAGGACAGCCCCAGCATTTT
>TRBV10-2|TRBJ2-3|TRBD2|once
CASSGLARTDTQYF
TGCGCCAGCAGCGGACTAGCACGCACAGATACGCAGTATTTT
>TRBV2|TRBJ2-7|TRBD2|.
CASSEAAGAAGEQYF
TGTGCCAGCAGTGAAGCAGCGGGAGCAGCTGGGGAGCAGTACTTC
>TRBV7-2|TRBJ1-1|TRBD1|.
CASSPIRGTGALFSEAFF
TGTGCCAGCAGCCCAATTAGGGGGACAGGGGCTCTTTTCTCTGAAGCTTTCTTT
>TRBV27|TRBJ2-7|.|.
CASSPKRQVTYEQYF
TGTGCCAGCAGTCCGAAAAGACAGGTTACCTACGAGCAGTACTTC
>TRBV7-6|TRBJ2-3|.|few
CASSVEGGISTDTQYF
TGTGCCAGCAGCGTAGAGGGCGGGATATCGACAGATACGCAGTATTTT
>TRBV18|TRBJ1-1|.|.
CASSPIGRNTEAFF
TGTGCCAGCTCACCTATCGGTCGAAACACTGAAGCTTTCTTT
>TRBV5-1|TRBJ2-1|TRBD2|.
CASSLDGGRGSYNEQFF
TGCGCCAGCAGCTTGGATGGCGGGAGGGGATCCTACAATGAGCAGTTCTTC
>TRBV5-1|TRBJ2-5|TRBD2|once
CASSLYGTTGETQYF
TGCGCCAGCAGCTTGTATGGGACTACGGGAGAGACCCAGTACTTC
>TRBV5-6|TRBJ1-4|TRBD1|few
CASSLKTGSYEKLFF
TGTGCCAGCAGCTTGAAGACAGGGAGTTATGAAAAACTGTTTTTT
>TRBV28|TRBJ2-1|TRBD2|few
CASTSQPGLAGGPRGNEQFF
TGTGCCAGCACTTCACAACCGGGACTAGCGGGAGGGCCTAGAGGCAATGAGCAGTTCTTC
>TRBV9|TRBJ1-3|.|.
CASSGTGSSGNTIYF
TGTGCCAGCAGCGGTACAGGGTCCTCTGGAAACACCATATATTTT
>TRBV27|TRBJ2-3|TRBD2|.
CASSSGSSDTQYF
TGTGCCAGTTCTAGCGGGAGTTCAGATACGCAGTATTTT
>TRBV29-1|TRBJ2-7|TRBD2|few
CSVEALSGEGLYEQYF
TGCAGCGTTGAAGCTCTTAGCGGGGAAGGACTCTACGAGCAGTACTTC
>TRBV29-1|TRBJ2-3|.|few
CSAQRLTSTDTQYF
TGCAGCGCTCAGCGGCTAACTAGCACAGATACGCAGTATTTT
>TRBV28|TRBJ2-5|TRBD1|.
CASSPETGWQETQYF
TGTGCCAGCAGCCCTGAGACAGGGTGGCAAGAGACCCAGTACTTC
>TRBV9|TRBJ2-3|.|.
CASSLSHKAAAGTDTQYF
TGTGCCAGCAGCTTATCCCATAAAGCGGCAGCGGGCACAGATACGCAGTATTTT
>TRBV15|TRBJ2-6|.|few
CATSRVAGRSSGANVLTF
TGTGCCACCAGCAGAGTTGCGGGACGGAGCTCTGGGGCCAACGTCCTGACTTTC
>TRBV5-8|TRBJ1-2|.|once
CASSLTENYGYTF
TGTGCCAGCAGCTTGACAGAGAACTATGGCTACACCTTC
>TRBV4-1|TRBJ2-3|.|few
CASSLGEGGTDTQYF
TGCGCCAGCAGCCTCGGTGAGGGGGGCACAGATACGCAGTATTTT
>TRBV4-2|TRBJ2-1|TRBD2|.
CASSQNPLAVLNEQFF
TGTGCCAGCAGCCAAAACCCACTAGCGGTTCTAAATGAGCAGTTCTTC
>TRBV7-6|TRBJ1-1|.|.
CASSLGGESTEAFF
TGTGCCAGCAGCTTAGGGGGGGAGAGTACTGAAGCTTTCTTT
>TRBV6-1|TRBJ2-7|TRBD2|.
CASSDKGLASYEQYF
TGTGCCAGCAGTGACAAAGGACTAGCGTCGTACGAGCAGTACTTC
>TRBV28|TRBJ2-1|.|.
CASSFGSNEWNEQFF
TGTGCCAGCAGTTTCGGGAGTAATGAGTGGAATGAGCAGTTCTTC
>TRBV5-1|TRBJ2-1|.|.
CASSLGASVEQFF
TGCGCCAGCAGCTTGGGGGCTAGCGTGGAGCAGTTCTTC
>TRBV2|TRBJ1-5|TRBD1|.
CASSARDRGINQPQHF
TGTGCCAGCAGTGCCCGGGACAGGGGGATCAATCAGCCCCAGCATTTT
>TRBV5-4|TRBJ2-5|.|.
CASSGPLDETQYF
TGTGCCAGCAGCGGGCCCCTCGATGAGACCCAGTACTTC
>TRBV7-2|TRBJ2-1|TRBD2|.
CASSLALAMNEQFF
TGTGCCAGCAGCTTAGCACTAGCGATGAATGAGCAGTTCTTC
>TRBV10-1|TRBJ2-3|TRBD2|.
CASSEAGGGDTQYF
TGCGCCAGCAGTGAGGCCGGGGGGGGAGATACGCAGTATTTT
>TRBV7-6|TRBJ2-3|TRBD1|few
CASSLGTGRTDTQYF
TGTGCCAGCAGCTTAGGGACAGGGCGCACAGATACGCAGTATTTT
>TRBV7-7|TRBJ2-2|TRBD1|.
CASSLGDSGELFF
TGTGCTAGCAGCTTAGGGGACAGCGGGGAGCTGTTTTTT
>TRBV21-1|TRBJ1-5|.|once
CASAQGGQPQHF
TGTGCCAGCGCTCAGGGCGGACAGCCCCAGCATTTT
>TRBV7-6|TRBJ2-1|TRBD2|.
CASSWTSGSYNEQFF
TGTGCCAGCAGCTGGACTAGCGGGTCCTACAATGAGCAGTTCTTC
>TRBV4-1|TRBJ2-3|.|.
CASSQLRTERTDTQYF
TGCGCCAGCAGCCAACTCCGGACTGAGCGCACAGATACGCAGTATTTT
>TRBV10-3|TRBJ2-5|.|.
CAISYPQGGAGGREAQYF
TGTGCCATCAGCTATCCACAGGGGGGAGCGGGAGGCAGAGAGGCCCAGTACTTC
>TRBV10-1|TRBJ2-7|.|.
CASSERGYEQYF
TGCGCCAGCAGTGAAAGGGGCTACGAGCAGTACTTC
>TRBV9|TRBJ2-1|TRBD2|.
CASTSDSGIYNEQFF
TGTGCCAGCACTTCGGATAGCGGGATCTACAATGAGCAGTTCTTC
>TRBV7-6|TRBJ2-7|TRBD2|.
CASSLGGSSSGRSGEQYF
TGTGCCAGCAGCTTAGGCGGGTCTAGTAGCGGGAGGAGTGGCGAGCAGTACTTC
>TRBV2|TRBJ2-7|TRBD1|.
CASSEVGDSSYEQYF
TGTGCCAGCAGTGAAGTGGGGGACAGCTCCTACGAGCAGTACTTC
>TRBV27|TRBJ1-1|.|.
CASSLSGINTEAFF
TGTGCCAGCAGTTTATCCGGTATAAACACTGAAGCTTTCTTT
>TRBV2|TRBJ2-1|.|.
CASLGLNLINEQFF
TGTGCCAGCCTAGGACTTAATTTAATTAATGAGCAGTTCTTC
>TRBV6-6|TRBJ2-1|TRBD1|.
CASSEDRGSYNEQFF
TGTGCCAGCAGCGAGGACAGGGGCTCCTACAATGAGCAGTTCTTC
>TRBV7-2|TRBJ1-5|TRBD1|.
CASSPKQGAYQPQHF
TGTGCCAGCAGCCCTAAACAGGGGGCCTATCAGCCCCAGCATTTT
>TRBV6-8|TRBJ2-7|TRBD2|.
CASSYRRTSDYEQYF
TGTGCCAGCAGCTACCGGAGGACTAGCGATTACGAGCAGTACTTC
>TRBV7-4|TRBJ1-5|.|few
CASSPIPRGGPYINQPQHF
TGTGCCAGCAGCCCGATACCGCGCGGGGGGCCCTATATCAATCAGCCCCAGCATTTT
>TRBV6-5|TRBJ2-5|TRBD1|few
CASSRRQGETQYF
TGTGCCAGCAGCCGAAGACAGGGGGAGACCCAGTACTTC
>TRBV10-2|TRBJ2-2|TRBD2|.
CASRWTSGRIGELFF
TGCGCCAGCAGATGGACTAGCGGGAGGATCGGGGAGCTGTTTTTT